Included here is one TCR beta chain sequence, with context. Its antigen is still unknown. The CDR3 loop spans 15 amino acids. The V and J ends lost 3 bases and 2 bases, in that order; junction bases with no gene match: 6. Per germline, CDR1 LNHNV and CDR2 YYDKDF (reference sequence). The sample is drawn from a study of T cell repertoires in cytomegalovirus infection. From the reads, TCRdb called clonotypes with MiXCR, one entry per CDR3 protein. The repertoire includes 110,000 to 150,000 distinct CDR3 sequences, 32% of them detected once, and roughly 51% sits in the top ten. The clonotype was recovered from a human donor in good health (CMV status not recorded). Some clones in this sample may be carry-over from other donors' samples. The specimen was CD8+ T cells from cultured PBMCs, collected from culture after CMV antigen stimulation. The chain joins TRBV15 to TRBJ2-7, with 8 bases aligning to TRBD1. Here the CDR3 DNA reads TGTGCCACCAGCAGGAGGACAGGGACGACCTACGAGCAGTACTTC. It specifies CATSRRTGTTYEQYF.